This is a list of T cell receptor beta chains from one sample in a study of OX40 agonist ivuxolimab in advanced cancers. The method was immunoSEQ multiplex PCR; TCRdb's version includes in-frame clones alone and lacks a portion of them. The repertoire holds around 65,000 clones, with 90% to 95% as singletons. The sample consisted of CD4+ or CD8+ T cells sorted from blood, taken in a trial of the OX40 agonist ivuxolimab. The receptors shown here come from an adult with an advanced solid tumor such as melanoma, head and neck, liver or kidney cancer. Each CDR3 is given without its conserved first and last residue. Fields, in order: V gene, J gene, CDR3 protein.

v_call: TRBV7-8
j_call: TRBJ1-3
cdr3_aa: ASSLSGQKYPGNTIY

v_call: TRBV27
j_call: TRBJ1-1
cdr3_aa: ASSLKGSYTEAF

v_call: TRBV6-1
j_call: TRBJ1-5
cdr3_aa: ASSEAFGSNQPQH

v_call: TRBV7-5
j_call: TRBJ2-7
cdr3_aa: ARNQDASYEQY

v_call: TRBV5-1
j_call: TRBJ2-1
cdr3_aa: ASSPGRAGTGYAEQF

v_call: TRBV6-5
j_call: TRBJ1-2
cdr3_aa: ASSSSGTKGYT

v_call: TRBV15
j_call: TRBJ2-1
cdr3_aa: ATSRVGSASWNEQF

v_call: TRBV10-2
j_call: TRBJ1-1
cdr3_aa: ASSDGGIGYTEAF

v_call: TRBV18
j_call: TRBJ1-1
cdr3_aa: ASSPPLREAF

v_call: TRBV5-4
j_call: TRBJ1-2
cdr3_aa: ASSSQGSYGYT

v_call: TRBV19
j_call: TRBJ2-1
cdr3_aa: ASTPRVGQGYNEQF

v_call: TRBV11-2
j_call: TRBJ2-7
cdr3_aa: ASSIPGLYEQY

v_call: TRBV5-1
j_call: TRBJ2-1
cdr3_aa: ASAPSGTTYNEQF

v_call: TRBV7-2
j_call: TRBJ1-2
cdr3_aa: AIRTGFGYGYT

v_call: TRBV5-4
j_call: TRBJ2-3
cdr3_aa: ASSLGLAGGGTDTQY

v_call: TRBV2
j_call: TRBJ2-1
cdr3_aa: ASRRDQILYNEQF

v_call: TRBV28
j_call: TRBJ2-1
cdr3_aa: ASSFSLAGIGGNEQF

v_call: TRBV28
j_call: TRBJ2-7
cdr3_aa: ASSIPRLEQY

v_call: TRBV7-8
j_call: TRBJ1-4
cdr3_aa: ASSLVLGPANEKLF

v_call: TRBV19
j_call: TRBJ1-4
cdr3_aa: ASSIPDNRVTTNEKLF

v_call: TRBV11-2
j_call: TRBJ2-5
cdr3_aa: ASSLEGAVLTPQETQY

v_call: TRBV10-1
j_call: TRBJ2-3
cdr3_aa: ASSESWLADTDTQY

v_call: TRBV28
j_call: TRBJ1-2
cdr3_aa: ASSLAGAYGYT

v_call: TRBV27
j_call: TRBJ1-1
cdr3_aa: ASSLYRQGRGATEAF

v_call: TRBV7-2
j_call: TRBJ1-2
cdr3_aa: ASSSDSYGYT

v_call: TRBV5-1
j_call: TRBJ1-4
cdr3_aa: ASSHEAQPTNEKLF

v_call: TRBV10-3
j_call: TRBJ2-2
cdr3_aa: AISRPSGRDTGELF

v_call: TRBV6-1
j_call: TRBJ1-1
cdr3_aa: ASSAARNTEAF

v_call: TRBV7-9
j_call: TRBJ1-1
cdr3_aa: ASSQLRGMNTEAF

v_call: TRBV6-1
j_call: TRBJ1-2
cdr3_aa: ASSADLFYT

v_call: TRBV5-1
j_call: TRBJ2-7
cdr3_aa: ASSWAGTSYEQY

v_call: TRBV5-1
j_call: TRBJ1-1
cdr3_aa: ASSYGTGDTEAF